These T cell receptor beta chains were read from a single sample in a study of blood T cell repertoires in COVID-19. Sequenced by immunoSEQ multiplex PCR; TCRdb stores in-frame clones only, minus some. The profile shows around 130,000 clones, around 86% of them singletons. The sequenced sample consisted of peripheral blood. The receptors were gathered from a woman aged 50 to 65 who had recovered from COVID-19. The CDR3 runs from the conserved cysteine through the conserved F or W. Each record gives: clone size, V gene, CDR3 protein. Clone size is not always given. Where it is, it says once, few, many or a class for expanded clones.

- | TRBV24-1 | CATSDFALAGTNEQFF
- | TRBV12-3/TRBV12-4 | CASSLAGGGEAFF
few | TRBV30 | CAWSVGQGTSPQHF
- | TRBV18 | CASSPPEEGVYEQYF
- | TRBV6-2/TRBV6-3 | CASSYIAGVSGEQYF
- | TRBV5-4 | CASSLEGQGKLFF
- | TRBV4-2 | CASSPTGDEQFF
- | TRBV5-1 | CASSSAGDTYNEQFF
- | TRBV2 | CASSPPGGQASEQYF
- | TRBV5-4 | CASSPGQDATNEKLFF
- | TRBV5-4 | CASSLAGPSGYNEQFF
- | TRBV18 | CASSPPAQGEQFF
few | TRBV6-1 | CASSEAWDRAFGTSGYTF
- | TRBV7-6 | CASSLGSSGSGYEQYF
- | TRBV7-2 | CASSSYGTGYQPQHF
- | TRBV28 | CAANNFYSNQPQHF
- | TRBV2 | CASSEGTTYEQYF
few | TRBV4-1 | CASSRGPAGGPGANEQFF
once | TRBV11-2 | CASSYPPNPPRGIGGYTF
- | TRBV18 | CASSPPGTPHEQYF
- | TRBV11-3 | CASSSQDRPRDGYTF
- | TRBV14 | CASSQDRDTEAFF
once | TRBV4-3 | CASSQDISRGGGPPDTQYF
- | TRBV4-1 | CASSPGTRYGYTF
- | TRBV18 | CASSAQGNSGNTIYF
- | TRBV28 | CASSFGGLATDTQYF
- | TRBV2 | CASSEHSGGGIF
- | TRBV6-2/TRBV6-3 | CASSYLAGVTGELFF
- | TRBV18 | CASSPGTGVSPLHF
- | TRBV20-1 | CSASARERGPNSPLHF
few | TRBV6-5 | CASSPDRRNTEAFF
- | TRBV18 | CASSTGGRDTQYF
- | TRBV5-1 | CASSQTGQRRVTEAFF
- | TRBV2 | CASRFRDRGLGETQYF
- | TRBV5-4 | CASSSGQDREKLFF
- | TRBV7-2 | CASSLGSGRNGYNEQFF
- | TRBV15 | CATSTRTGKHYGYTF
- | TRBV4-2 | CASSQETRESSPLHF
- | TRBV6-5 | CASSYRDREYEQYF
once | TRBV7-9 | CASSRTGILAEAFF
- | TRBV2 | CASTGGGQPQHF
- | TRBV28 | CASSNTGVHIQYF
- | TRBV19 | CARRDTPAYEQYF